One and the same sample provided the 24 T cell receptor beta chains below, sequenced in a study of T cell responses to AZD1222 COVID-19 vaccine. Profiled with immunoSEQ multiplex PCR; TCRdb holds only in-frame clones, not every one. The sample has 100,000 or so clones; about 87% are singletons. The source material was peripheral blood, sampled on day 0 of AZD1222 vaccination. The receptors here all came from an adult in good health.

The J gene is TRBJ2-3, the V gene TRBV6-2 or TRBV6-3; 7 bases map to TRBD2. In germline, CDR1 is MNHEY, CDR2 SVGEGT. This CDR3 has 15 amino acids. V was clipped by 5 bases and J by 5 bases; unmatched bases: 10. CDR3 loop: CASSTFAGVGDTQYF. The CDR3 nucleotides are TGTGCCAGCAGTACCTTTGCGGGGGTCGGAGATACGCAGTATTTT.

This clone showed up just a few times. This rearrangement joins TRBV6-2 or TRBV6-3 to TRBJ1-6; TRBD1 agrees at 8 bases. The CDR3 is made up of 16 amino acids. V was pared by 0 bases and J by 14 bases, with 12 bases of the junction left unmatched. CDR1 and CDR2 (germline): MNHEY, SVGEGT. Here the CDR3 reads CASSYSMGRGQDALHF. The DNA of the CDR3 is TGTGCCAGCAGTTACTCAATGGGCAGGGGGCAGGACGCCCTCCACTTT.

V is TRBV20-1 and J is TRBJ2-2; perhaps TRBD2 as D (7 bases). The CDR3 loop spans 13 amino acids. Trimming shortened V by 3 bases and J by 7 bases, and 12 bases separated the two germline ends. Germline values: CDR1 DFQATT, CDR2 SNEGSKA (reference sequence). In DNA, the CDR3 is TGCAGTGCTAGTAGGGGGGGCTTCGGGGAGCTGTTTTTT. Translation gives CSASRGGFGELFF.

The chain joins TRBV11-2 to TRBJ1-1, with D perhaps matching TRBD1 (5 bases). The CDR3 extends over 15 amino acids. The V end was cut by 2 bases, the J end by 0 bases, with 10 bases between. The V gene's germline CDR1 is SGHAT and CDR2 FQNNGV. CDR3 protein: CASSLPLGLNTEAFF. The CDR3 region has the DNA TGTGCCAGCAGCTTACCCCTGGGACTGAACACTGAAGCTTTCTTT.

The chain couples TRBV7-9 to TRBJ2-7; D is unresolved. CDR1 is SEHNR, CDR2 FQNEAQ, per germline (reference sequence). Trimming removed 11 bases at V and 0 bases at J, with 8 bases between. The CDR3 has 11 residues. The DNA for the CDR3 is TGTGCCTCAGGAGTCTCCTACGAGCAGTACTTC. Translated: CASGVSYEQYF.

This sequence joins TRBV24-1 and TRBJ1-2; D uncertain. Trimming left V 1 base short and J 4 bases short, with 12 bases between. The germline CDR1 and CDR2 sequences are KGHDR and SFDVKD. The CDR3 totals 15 residues. The CDR3 sequence is CATSDLGVGGYGYTF. The CDR3 DNA is TGTGCCACCAGTGATTTAGGAGTAGGCGGCTATGGCTACACCTTC.

This chain uses TRBV4-3 with TRBJ1-3; D unclear. Trimming stripped 2 bases from V and 0 bases from J, with 2 bases between. This CDR3 has 13 amino acids. Germline V CDR1 and CDR2: LGHNA, YSLEER. CDR3 sequence reads: CASSQNSGNTIYF. CDR3 DNA sequence: TGCGCCAGCAGCCAAAACTCTGGAAACACCATATATTTT.

This clone was recorded once. The chain has TRBV4-3 and TRBJ2-3; weak D call: TRBD2 (6 bases). Germline V gene lookup returns CDR1 LGHNA and CDR2 YSLEER. This CDR3 contains 16 residues. The V end lost 0 bases, the J end lost 4 bases, and 14 bases lay between the germline ends. The CDR3 region has the DNA TGCGCCAGCAGCCAAGACTCCCGGGGGTTAGCAGATACGCAGTATTTT. Its translation: CASSQDSRGLADTQYF.

As to this clone: The identical CDR3 is also encoded by other nucleotide sequences in the sample. The chain joins TRBV2 to TRBJ2-7; D is undetermined. Between the trimmed V and J ends, which lost 3 bases and 3 bases, there was a span of 6 bases. Germline CDR1 reads SNHLY; CDR2 reads FYNNEI. The CDR3 runs 12 residues. The CDR3 here is CASSDLGYEQYF. CDR3 bases: TGTGCCAGCAGTGATTTGGGCTACGAGCAGTACTTC.

This chain connects TRBV7-2 to TRBJ2-1; D uncertain. The germline V gene encodes CDR1 SGHTA and CDR2 FQGNSA. The CDR3 has 13 residues. The ends were cut back, 5 bases at V and 11 bases at J, with 16 bases in the middle. In nucleotides, the CDR3 is TGTGCCAGCAGCCCCCGACCTTTAGAAAAGCAGTTCTTC. Protein: CASSPRPLEKQFF.

The chain recombines TRBV5-8 with TRBJ1-4, with D tentatively TRBD1 (6 bases). V was trimmed by 4 bases and J by 4 bases, leaving 14 bases between them. Per the germline V gene, CDR1 is SGHTS and CDR2 is YDEGEE. This CDR3 has 15 residues. This CDR3 is CASSATGTLNEKLFF. The CDR3 DNA sequence: TGTGCCAGCAGCGCTACAGGGACCCTTAATGAAAAACTGTTTTTT.

The chain uses TRBV6-6 and TRBJ2-1; 7 bases agree with TRBD2. J lost 7 bases, V lost 6 bases, and 3 bases had no gene match. Germline values: CDR1 MNHNY, CDR2 SVGAGI (reference sequence). The CDR3 has 12 residues. The CDR3 sequence: CASRLGGNEQFF. In nucleotides, the CDR3 is TGTGCCAGCAGATTGGGGGGGAATGAGCAGTTCTTC.

In its sample, this clone was seen a few times. This chain connects TRBV9 to TRBJ2-2; D might be TRBD2 (6 bases). This CDR3 has 16 amino acids. Looked up from germline, CDR1 is SGDLS and CDR2 is YYNGEE. V shed 2 bases and J shed 4 bases, with 15 bases lying between them. CDR3 sequence (DNA): TGTGCCAGCAGCGTCTCGGGACTCATTTTCACCGGGGAGCTGTTTTTT. This gives the protein CASSVSGLIFTGELFF.

This clone was found once. This chain joins TRBV9 and TRBJ2-2; TRBD2 might be the D (7 bases). CDR1 and CDR2 from the germline V gene are SGDLS and YYNGEE. The CDR3 is 17 amino acids. Trimming stripped 0 bases from V and 2 bases from J, with 14 bases between. Here the CDR3 reads CASSVEVGGTNTGELFF. The CDR3 coding sequence is TGTGCCAGCAGCGTAGAGGTCGGGGGGACAAACACCGGGGAGCTGTTTTTT.

This chain uses TRBV6-5 with TRBJ2-7; tentatively, D is TRBD2 (5 bases). The germline V gene has CDR1 MNHEY and CDR2 SVGAGI. Trimming took off 2 bases at V and 2 bases at J, with 10 bases between the two ends. The CDR3 is 14 residues long. For the CDR3, the DNA is TGTGCCAGCAGTTACGTTATGGGAGCCTACGAGCAGTACTTC. Its protein is CASSYVMGAYEQYF.

The chain joins TRBV11-2 to TRBJ1-3, with TRBD1 as a possible D gene (5 bases). CDR3 length: 16 residues. Germline values: CDR1 SGHAT, CDR2 FQNNGV. V lost 0 bases and J lost 0, with 9 bases in between. CDR3 amino acids: CASSLDPGFSGNTIYF. Here the CDR3 DNA reads TGTGCCAGCAGCTTAGACCCAGGGTTCTCTGGAAACACCATATATTTT.

The chain is built from TRBV7-3 and TRBJ2-1; D unclear. The CDR3 runs 14 residues. Germline assignment: CDR1 SGHTA and CDR2 FQGTGA. Deletions cut 5 bases from V and 7 bases from J, with 15 bases between. Here the CDR3 DNA reads TGTGCCAGCAGCCAAAGTAACTCTGCAAATGAGCAGTTCTTC. It codes for CASSQSNSANEQFF.

This clone was observed a single time. The V gene is TRBV3-1 (or the pseudogene TRBV3-2), the J gene TRBJ1-5; tentative D call: TRBD1 (5 bases). Germline assignment: CDR1 LGHDT and CDR2 YNNKEL (reference sequence). The CDR3 is made up of 15 amino acids. Trimming removed 0 bases at V and 1 base at J, with 7 bases between. The chain's CDR3 is CASSQDGGSNQPQHF. The CDR3 bases are TGTGCCAGCAGCCAAGATGGGGGAAGCAATCAGCCCCAGCATTTT.

This clone was counted only a few times. V is TRBV7-8 and J is TRBJ2-7; weak D call: TRBD2 (6 bases). The CDR3 length is 14 residues. Germline CDR1 reads SGHVS; CDR2 reads FQNEAQ. V lost 5 bases to trimming and J lost 5 bases, with 16 bases between them. CDR3 nucleotide sequence: TGTGCCAGCAGCCGAATCGGGCGGGGACACGAGCAGTACTTC. It is translated as CASSRIGRGHEQYF.

The gene calls are TRBV5-8 and TRBJ2-1, with a tentative D call TRBD1 (5 bases). The CDR3 extends over 15 amino acids. V was clipped by 0 bases and J by 6 bases, with 13 bases between them. CDR1 is SGHTS, CDR2 YDEGEE, per germline. CDR3 nucleotides: TGTGCCAGCAGCTTGGTCCAGGGTAGTGGCAATGAGCAGTTCTTC. This sequence encodes CASSLVQGSGNEQFF.

The rearrangement uses TRBV9 and TRBJ2-1; perhaps TRBD2 as D (6 bases). Germline-derived CDR1 and CDR2 are SGDLS and YYNGEE. V was clipped by 0 bases and J by 7 bases, with 11 bases between them. The CDR3 has 14 residues. The CDR3 protein is CASSVAGEWNEQFF. DNA of the CDR3: TGTGCCAGCAGCGTAGCGGGGGAATGGAATGAGCAGTTCTTC.

A few counts support this clone. The chain has TRBV14 and TRBJ2-1, with 8 bases identical to TRBD2. The CDR3 is 14 residues long. V was pared by 1 base and J by 9 bases, with 5 bases of the junction left unmatched. The germline V gene has CDR1 SGHDN and CDR2 FVKESK. CDR3 amino acids: CASSQAAGGSEQFF. The CDR3 nucleotides are TGTGCCAGCAGCCAAGCCGCGGGGGGAAGTGAGCAGTTCTTC. Complete variable domain (other parts from reference TRBV14 and TRBJ2-1): EAGVTQFPSHSVIEKGQTVTLRCDPISGHDNLYWYRRVMGKEIKFLLHFVKESKQDESGMPNNRFLAERTGGTYSTLKVQPAELEDSGVYFCASSQAAGGSEQFFGPGTRLTVL.

The chain employs TRBV19 and TRBJ1-1; maybe TRBD1 (5 bases). Germline loops: CDR1 LNHDA, CDR2 SQIVND (reference sequence). The CDR3 extends over 14 amino acids. V was cut by 7 bases and J by 1 base, with 13 bases left in between. CDR3 amino acids: CASMGTGGNTEAFF. The CDR3, as DNA: TGTGCCAGTATGGGGACGGGGGGGAACACTGAAGCTTTCTTT.

This clone came up once. This chain connects TRBV29-1 to TRBJ1-2; 9 bases fit TRBD1. Germline-derived CDR1 and CDR2 are SQVTM and ANQGSEA. The CDR3 has 14 amino acids. Germline trimming cut 2 bases from V and 5 bases from J; bases unmatched to any gene: 6. CDR3 DNA sequence: TGCAGCGTTGAATTACGGACAGGGGTTTATGGCTACACCTTC. It encodes CSVELRTGVYGYTF.